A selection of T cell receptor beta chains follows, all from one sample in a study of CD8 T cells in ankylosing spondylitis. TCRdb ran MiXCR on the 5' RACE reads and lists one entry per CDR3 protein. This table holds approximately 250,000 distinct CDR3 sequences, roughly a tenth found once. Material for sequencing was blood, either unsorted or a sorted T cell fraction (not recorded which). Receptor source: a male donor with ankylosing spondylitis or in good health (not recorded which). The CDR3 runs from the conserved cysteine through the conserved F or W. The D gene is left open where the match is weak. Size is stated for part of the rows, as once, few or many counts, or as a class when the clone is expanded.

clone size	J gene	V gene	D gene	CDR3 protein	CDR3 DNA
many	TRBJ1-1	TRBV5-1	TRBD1	CASSLRDSLNTEAFF	TGCGCCAGCAGCTTGCGGGACAGCCTTAACACTGAAGCTTTCTTT
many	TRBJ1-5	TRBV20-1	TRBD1	CSARASDRVGNQPQHF	TGCAGTGCTAGAGCTTCGGACAGGGTCGGCAATCAGCCCCAGCATTTT
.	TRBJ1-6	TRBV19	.	CASSDNTGTFDSPLHF	TGTGCCAGTAGTGACAACACGGGGACATTTGATTCACCCCTCCACTTT
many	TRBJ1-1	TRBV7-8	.	CASSFRKGSRTEAFF	TGTGCCAGCAGCTTTAGAAAGGGGAGTAGGACTGAAGCTTTCTTT
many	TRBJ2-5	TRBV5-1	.	CASSLTDPKETQYF	TGCGCCAGCAGCTTGACAGATCCTAAAGAGACCCAGTACTTC
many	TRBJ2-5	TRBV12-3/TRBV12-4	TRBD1	CASSFVTGAETQYF	TGTGCCAGCAGTTTTGTGACAGGGGCAGAGACCCAGTACTTC
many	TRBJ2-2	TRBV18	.	CASSPTGELFF	TGTGCCAGCTCACCAACCGGGGAGCTGTTTTTT
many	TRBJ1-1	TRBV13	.	CASSPGGGFGEAEAFF	TGTGCCAGCAGCCCTGGGGGGGGCTTCGGGGAGGCTGAAGCTTTCTTT
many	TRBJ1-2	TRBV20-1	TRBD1	CSALTGDYGYTF	TGCAGTGCGCTGACAGGGGACTATGGCTACACCTTC
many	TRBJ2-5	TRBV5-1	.	CASSFGQETQYF	TGCGCCAGCAGCTTTGGGCAAGAGACCCAGTACTTC
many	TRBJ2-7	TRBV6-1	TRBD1	CASSRGGTGDHEQYF	TGTGCCAGCAGCCGAGGCGGGACAGGAGACCACGAGCAGTACTTC
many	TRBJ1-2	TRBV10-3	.	CASKHDTLYGYTF	TGTGCCAGTAAACACGATACCCTCTATGGCTACACCTTC
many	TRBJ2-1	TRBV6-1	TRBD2	CASRTGTSGYNEQFF	TGTGCCAGCAGAACCGGGACTAGCGGATACAATGAGCAGTTCTTC
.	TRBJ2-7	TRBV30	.	CAWGPSYEQYF	TGTGCCTGGGGTCCATCCTACGAGCAGTACTTC
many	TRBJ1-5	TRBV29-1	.	CSVAQGLGQPQHF	TGCAGCGTTGCTCAGGGATTAGGTCAGCCCCAGCATTTT
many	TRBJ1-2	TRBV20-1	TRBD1	CSARERGRAYTF	TGCAGTGCTAGAGAAAGGGGGCGCGCCTACACCTTC
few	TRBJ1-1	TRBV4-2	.	CASSQEVGNTEAFF	TGTGCCAGCAGCCAAGAGGTCGGGAACACTGAAGCTTTCTTT
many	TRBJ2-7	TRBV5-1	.	CASSTGDGSSYEQYF	TGCGCCAGCAGCACAGGGGACGGGAGCTCCTACGAGCAGTACTTC
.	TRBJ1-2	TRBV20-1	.	CSARPRANYGYTF	TGCAGTGCTAGGCCCCGAGCCAACTATGGCTACACCTTC
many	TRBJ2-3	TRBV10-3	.	CAISRTDTQYF	TGTGCCATCAGTCGTACAGATACGCAGTATTTT
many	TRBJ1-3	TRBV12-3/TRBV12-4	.	CASSYYRSSSGNTIYF	TGTGCCAGCAGTTACTACCGCTCAAGCTCTGGAAACACCATATATTTT
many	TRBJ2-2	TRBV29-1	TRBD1	CSVADRGRGGELFF	TGCAGCGTAGCGGACAGGGGGCGCGGCGGGGAGCTGTTTTTT
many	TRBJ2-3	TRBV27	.	CASSFMRLADTQYF	TGTGCCAGCAGTTTTATGCGTTTGGCAGATACGCAGTATTTT
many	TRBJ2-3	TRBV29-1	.	CSVEGGPKDTQYF	TGCAGCGTTGAAGGGGGGCCCAAAGATACGCAGTATTTT
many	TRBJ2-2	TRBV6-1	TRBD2	CASSGAGTSGATGELFF	TGTGCCAGCAGTGGAGCCGGGACTAGCGGGGCCACCGGGGAGCTGTTTTTT
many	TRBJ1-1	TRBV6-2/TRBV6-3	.	CASSYSTVEAFF	TGTGCCAGCAGTTACTCGACAGTTGAAGCTTTCTTT
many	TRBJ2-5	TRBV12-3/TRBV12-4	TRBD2	CASSLVAGGQETQYF	TGTGCCAGCAGTTTAGTAGCGGGGGGGCAAGAGACCCAGTACTTC
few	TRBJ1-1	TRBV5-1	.	CASGLDGAAPNTEAFF	TGCGCCAGCGGCTTGGATGGGGCAGCCCCGAACACTGAAGCTTTCTTT
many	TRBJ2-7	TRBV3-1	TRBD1	CASSQTGGYEQYF	TGTGCCAGCAGCCAAACAGGGGGGTACGAGCAGTACTTC
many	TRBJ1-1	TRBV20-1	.	CSARLGTEAFF	TGCAGTGCTAGACTGGGCACTGAAGCTTTCTTT
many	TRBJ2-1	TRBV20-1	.	CSARDGTGRGEQFF	TGCAGTGCTAGAGATGGCACAGGGAGAGGTGAGCAGTTCTTC
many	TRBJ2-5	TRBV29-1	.	CSAAVGPFQETQYF	TGCAGCGCCGCGGTCGGACCCTTCCAAGAGACCCAGTACTTC
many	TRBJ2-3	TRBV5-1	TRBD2	CASSLVGLAGVGGTDTQYF	TGCGCCAGCAGCTTGGTGGGACTAGCGGGAGTCGGGGGCACAGATACGCAGTATTTT
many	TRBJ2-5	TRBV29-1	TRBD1	CSVDGTGGETQYF	TGCAGCGTCGACGGGACAGGGGGAGAGACCCAGTACTTC
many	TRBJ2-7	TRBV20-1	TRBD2	CSVGTSGYEQYF	TGCAGTGTTGGGACTAGCGGCTACGAGCAGTACTTC
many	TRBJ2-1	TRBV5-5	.	CASSLGAAVGNEQFF	TGTGCCAGCAGCCTCGGAGCGGCGGTTGGGAATGAGCAGTTCTTC
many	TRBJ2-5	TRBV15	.	CATSRASSRETQYF	TGTGCCACCAGCAGAGCATCTAGCCGAGAGACCCAGTACTTC
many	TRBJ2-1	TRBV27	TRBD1	CASIKKEGQDYNEQFF	TGTGCCAGCATCAAGAAGGAGGGACAGGACTACAATGAGCAGTTCTTC
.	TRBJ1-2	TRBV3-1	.	CASSHVRDVPNYGYTF	TGTGCCAGCAGCCACGTGAGGGACGTACCTAACTATGGCTACACCTTC
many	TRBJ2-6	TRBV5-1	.	CAVQVGPPGANVLTF	TGCGCCGTCCAGGTGGGACCACCTGGGGCCAACGTCCTGACTTTC
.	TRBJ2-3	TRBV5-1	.	CASSPADPTDTQYF	TGCGCCAGCAGCCCGGCGGACCCCACAGATACGCAGTATTTT
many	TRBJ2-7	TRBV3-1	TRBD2	CASSLTGGYEQYF	TGTGCCAGCAGCCTAACGGGGGGCTACGAGCAGTACTTC
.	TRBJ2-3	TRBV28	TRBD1	CASSERPGQPRDTQYF	TGTGCCAGCAGTGAACGTCCGGGACAGCCTAGGGATACGCAGTATTTT
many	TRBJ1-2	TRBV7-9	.	CASSFSYGYTF	TGTGCCAGCAGCTTCAGCTATGGCTACACCTTC
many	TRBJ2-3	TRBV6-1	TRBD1	CASSATGTGGPDTQYF	TGTGCCAGCAGCGCAACCGGGACAGGGGGCCCAGATACGCAGTATTTT
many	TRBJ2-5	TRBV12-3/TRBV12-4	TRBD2	CASSQLAGLPGETQYF	TGTGCCAGCAGCCAACTAGCGGGGCTACCCGGGGAGACCCAGTACTTC
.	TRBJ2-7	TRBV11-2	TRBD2	CASSDGLAAAYEQYF	TGTGCCAGCAGCGATGGACTAGCGGCAGCCTACGAGCAGTACTTC
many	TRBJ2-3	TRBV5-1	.	CASSPEATDTQYF	TGCGCCAGCAGCCCCGAAGCCACAGATACGCAGTATTTT
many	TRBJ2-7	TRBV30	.	CAWSPLKGEQYF	TGTGCCTGGTCCCCCCTAAAGGGCGAGCAGTACTTC
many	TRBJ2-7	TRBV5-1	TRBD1	CASSPRQGGYEQYF	TGCGCCAGCAGCCCCAGACAGGGGGGCTACGAGCAGTACTTC
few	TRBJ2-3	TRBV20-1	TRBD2	CSAHAPSGASLSTDTQYF	TGCAGTGCCCATGCTCCTAGCGGGGCCTCTCTGAGCACAGATACGCAGTATTTT
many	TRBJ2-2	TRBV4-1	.	CASSQEKGGNTGELFF	TGCGCCAGCAGCCAAGAAAAGGGCGGCAACACCGGGGAGCTGTTTTTT